This entry is about one T cell receptor (beta chain). This is likely a read error, given that the CDR3 carries no conserved phenylalanine or tryptophan at its end. The DNA is omitted, as the CDR3 cannot be located on it reliably, and the CDR3 follows TCRdb's listing. A total of 12 residues make up the CDR3, ends included. Germline V lookup: CDR1 SNHLY, CDR2 FYNNEI. Only in-frame clones appear in the TCRdb table, and some are missing; sequencing was by immunoSEQ multiplex PCR. The sample lists about 98,000 clones; approximately 78% were seen once. The data originate from a study of radiotherapy plus CTLA-4 blockade in lung cancer. Looking at the study overall: Objective response was observed in approximately 18% of patients, and disease control in around 31%.

The sequence came from a human donor with non-small cell lung cancer who had a partial response to radiotherapy plus ipilimumab. This specimen consisted of peripheral blood, obtained from a patient treated with radiotherapy plus ipilimumab. V gene TRBV2 combines with J gene TRBJ2-7; the table's TRBD2 call for D was not verified on the DNA. CDR3 residues: CASSLAGGPHSL.